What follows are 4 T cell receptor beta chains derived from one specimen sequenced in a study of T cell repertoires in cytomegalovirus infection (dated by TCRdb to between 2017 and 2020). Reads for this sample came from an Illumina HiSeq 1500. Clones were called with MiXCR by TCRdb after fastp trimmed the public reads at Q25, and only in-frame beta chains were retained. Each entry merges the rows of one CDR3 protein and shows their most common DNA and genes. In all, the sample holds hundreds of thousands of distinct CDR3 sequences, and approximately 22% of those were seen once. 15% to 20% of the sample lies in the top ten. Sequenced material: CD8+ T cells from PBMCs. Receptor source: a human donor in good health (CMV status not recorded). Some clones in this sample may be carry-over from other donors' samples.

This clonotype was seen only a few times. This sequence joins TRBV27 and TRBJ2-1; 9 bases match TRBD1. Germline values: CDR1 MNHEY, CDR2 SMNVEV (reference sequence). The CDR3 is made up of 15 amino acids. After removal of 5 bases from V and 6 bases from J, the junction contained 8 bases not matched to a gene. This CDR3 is CASSPGTGIVNEQFF. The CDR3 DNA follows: TGTGCCAGCAGTCCAGGGACAGGGATTGTCAATGAGCAGTTCTTC.

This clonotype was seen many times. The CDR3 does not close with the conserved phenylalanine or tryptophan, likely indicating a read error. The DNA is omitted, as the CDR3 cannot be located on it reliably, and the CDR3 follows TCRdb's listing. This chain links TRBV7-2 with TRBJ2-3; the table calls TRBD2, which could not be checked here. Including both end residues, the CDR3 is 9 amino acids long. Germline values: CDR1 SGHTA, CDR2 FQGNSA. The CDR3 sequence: CASSLAAGG.

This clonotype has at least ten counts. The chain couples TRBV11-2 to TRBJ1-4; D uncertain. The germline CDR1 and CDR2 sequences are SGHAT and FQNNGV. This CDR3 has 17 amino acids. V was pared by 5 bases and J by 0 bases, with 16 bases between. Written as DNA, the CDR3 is TGTGCCAGCAGCCCAAGCGATTGGTCTGCAACTAATGAAAAACTGTTTTTT. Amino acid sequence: CASSPSDWSATNEKLFF. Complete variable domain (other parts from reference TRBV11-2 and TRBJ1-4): EAGVAQSPRYKIIEKRQSVAFWCNPISGHATLYWYQQILGQGPKLLIQFQNNGVVDDSQLPKDRFSAERLKGVDSTLKIQPAKLEDSAVYLCASSPSDWSATNEKLFFGSGTQLSVL.

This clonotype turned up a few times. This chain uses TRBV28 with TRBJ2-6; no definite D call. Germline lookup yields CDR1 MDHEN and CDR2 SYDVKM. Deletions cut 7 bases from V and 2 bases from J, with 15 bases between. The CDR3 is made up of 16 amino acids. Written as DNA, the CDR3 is TGTGCCAGCACCCCAGGAGAGGTTACTGGGGCCAACGTCCTGACTTTC. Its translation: CASTPGEVTGANVLTF.